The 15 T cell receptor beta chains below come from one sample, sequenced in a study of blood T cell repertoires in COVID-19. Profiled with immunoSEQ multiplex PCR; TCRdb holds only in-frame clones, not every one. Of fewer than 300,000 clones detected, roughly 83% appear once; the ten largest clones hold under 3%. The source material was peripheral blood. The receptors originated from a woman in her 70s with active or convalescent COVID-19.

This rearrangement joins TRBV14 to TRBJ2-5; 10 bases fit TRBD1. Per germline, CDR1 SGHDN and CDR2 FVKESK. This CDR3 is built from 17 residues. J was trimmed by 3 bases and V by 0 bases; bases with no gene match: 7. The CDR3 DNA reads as TGTGCCAGCAGCCAAGATTTTAGGACAGGGGGAAAAGAGACCCAGTACTTC. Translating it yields CASSQDFRTGGKETQYF.

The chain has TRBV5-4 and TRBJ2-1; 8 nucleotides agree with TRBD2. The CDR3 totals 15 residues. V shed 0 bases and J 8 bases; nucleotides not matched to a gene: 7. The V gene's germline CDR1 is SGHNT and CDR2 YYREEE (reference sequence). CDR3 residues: CASSLAGAGVDEQFF. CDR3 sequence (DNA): TGTGCCAGCAGCTTGGCCGGAGCGGGAGTTGATGAGCAGTTCTTC.

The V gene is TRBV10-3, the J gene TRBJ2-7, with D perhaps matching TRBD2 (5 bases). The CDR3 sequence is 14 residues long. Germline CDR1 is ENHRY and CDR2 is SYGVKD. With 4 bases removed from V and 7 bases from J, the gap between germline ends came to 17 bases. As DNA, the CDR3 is TGTGCCATCAGTGGCACTGGCGTCGGGGTGGAGCAGTACTTC. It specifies CAISGTGVGVEQYF.

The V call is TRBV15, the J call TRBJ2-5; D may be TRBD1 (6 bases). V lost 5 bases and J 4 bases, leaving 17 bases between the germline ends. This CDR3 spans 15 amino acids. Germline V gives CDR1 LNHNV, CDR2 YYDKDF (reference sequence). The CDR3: CATSWDKGKAETQYF. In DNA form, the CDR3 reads TGTGCCACCAGCTGGGACAAAGGGAAGGCAGAGACCCAGTACTTC.

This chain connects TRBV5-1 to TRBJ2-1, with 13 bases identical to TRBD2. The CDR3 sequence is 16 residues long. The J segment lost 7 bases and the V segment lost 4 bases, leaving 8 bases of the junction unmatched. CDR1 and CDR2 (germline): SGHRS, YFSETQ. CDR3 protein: CASSPYGLAGANEQFF. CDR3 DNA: TGCGCCAGCAGCCCCTATGGACTAGCGGGAGCTAATGAGCAGTTCTTC.

DNA for the CDR3: TGCGCCAGCAGTACCGGGACTTCGAACACTGAAGCTTTCTTT. It translates to CASSTGTSNTEAFF. The rearrangement links TRBV10-2 to TRBJ1-1; possible D gene TRBD1, 5 bases. The germline V gene encodes CDR1 WSHSY and CDR2 SAAADI. The length of the CDR3 is 14 residues. Trimming removed 5 bases at V and 1 base at J, with 11 bases between.

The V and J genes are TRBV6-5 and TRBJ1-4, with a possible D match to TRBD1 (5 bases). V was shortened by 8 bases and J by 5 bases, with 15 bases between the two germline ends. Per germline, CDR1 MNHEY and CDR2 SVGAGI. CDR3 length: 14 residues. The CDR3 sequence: CASAGGVSNEKLFF. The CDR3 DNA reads TGTGCCAGCGCCGGAGGGGTTTCGAATGAAAAACTGTTTTTT.

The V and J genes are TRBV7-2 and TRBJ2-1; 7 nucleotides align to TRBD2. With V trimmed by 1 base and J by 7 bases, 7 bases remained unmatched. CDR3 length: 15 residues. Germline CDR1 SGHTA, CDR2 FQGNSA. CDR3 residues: CASSLEAGEWNEQFF. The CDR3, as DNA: TGTGCCAGCAGCTTAGAGGCGGGGGAGTGGAATGAGCAGTTCTTC.

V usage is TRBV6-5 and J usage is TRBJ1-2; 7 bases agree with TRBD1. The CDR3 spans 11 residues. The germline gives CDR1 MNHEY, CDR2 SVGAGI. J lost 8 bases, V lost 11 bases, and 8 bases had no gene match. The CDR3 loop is CAGGLGGGYTF. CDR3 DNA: TGTGCCGGGGGATTAGGGGGCGGCTACACCTTC.

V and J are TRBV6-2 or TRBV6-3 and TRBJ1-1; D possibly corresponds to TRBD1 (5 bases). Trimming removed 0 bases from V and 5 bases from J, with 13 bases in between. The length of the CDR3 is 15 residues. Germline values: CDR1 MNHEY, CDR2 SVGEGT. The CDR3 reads CASSYSGQGGTEAFF. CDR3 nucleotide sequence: TGTGCCAGCAGTTACTCGGGTCAGGGAGGAACTGAAGCTTTCTTT.

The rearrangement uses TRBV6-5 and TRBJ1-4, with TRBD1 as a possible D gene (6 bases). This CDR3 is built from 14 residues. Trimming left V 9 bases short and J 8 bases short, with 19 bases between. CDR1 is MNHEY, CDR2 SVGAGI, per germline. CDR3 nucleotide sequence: TGTGCCAGTTTTCCCACAGGGAGGGAAGAAAAACTGTTTTTT. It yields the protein CASFPTGREEKLFF.

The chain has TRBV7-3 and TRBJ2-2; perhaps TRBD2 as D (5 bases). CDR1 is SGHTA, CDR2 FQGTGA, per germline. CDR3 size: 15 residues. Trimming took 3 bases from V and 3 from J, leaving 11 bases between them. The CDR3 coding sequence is TGTGCCAGCAGCTTGGAGGTTGGTGACACCGGGGAGCTGTTTTTT. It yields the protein CASSLEVGDTGELFF.

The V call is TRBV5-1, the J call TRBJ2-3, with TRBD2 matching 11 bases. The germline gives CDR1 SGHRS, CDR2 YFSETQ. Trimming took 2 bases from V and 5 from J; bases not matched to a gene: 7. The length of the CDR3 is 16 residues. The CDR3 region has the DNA TGCGCCAGCAGCTTAGTAGCGGGAGGGCCGCTAGATACGCAGTATTTT. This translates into CASSLVAGGPLDTQYF.

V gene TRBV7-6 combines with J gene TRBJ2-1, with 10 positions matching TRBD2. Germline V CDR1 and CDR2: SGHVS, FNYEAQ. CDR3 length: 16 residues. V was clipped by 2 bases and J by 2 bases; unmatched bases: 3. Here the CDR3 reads CASSLMSGGAYNEQFF. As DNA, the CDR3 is TGTGCCAGCAGCTTAATGAGCGGGGGGGCCTACAATGAGCAGTTCTTC.

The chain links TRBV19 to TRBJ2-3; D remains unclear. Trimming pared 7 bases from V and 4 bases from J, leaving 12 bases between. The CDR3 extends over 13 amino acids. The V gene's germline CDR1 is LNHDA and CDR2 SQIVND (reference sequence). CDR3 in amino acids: CASIAPGSDTQYF. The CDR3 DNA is TGTGCCAGTATTGCGCCAGGTTCAGATACGCAGTATTTT.